The subject of this entry is one TCR beta chain. With only one base between it and a far larger clone, this is likely a read error. The sample carries other DNA sequences with the same CDR3. The CDR3 contains 15 residues. Germline values: CDR1 GTSNPN, CDR2 SVGIG (reference sequence). The data are from a study of shared clonotypes between healthy human individuals. The deep-level immunoSEQ assay was used. The data were produced by immunoSEQ multiplex PCR, yet TCRdb's version contains in-frame clones alone and is incomplete. Here the sample spans about 470,000 clones, about 76% being singletons. The origin of this receptor is a woman aged 40 to 55 in good health. Some clones in this sample may be carry-over from other donors' samples. Sample: PBMCs. This chain connects TRBV30 to TRBJ1-1; perhaps TRBD1 as D (6 bases). In DNA form, the CDR3 reads TGCGCCTGGAGCCTTGGACAGAAAAAGAACACTGAAGCTTTCTTT. Translated, it gives CAWSLGQKKNTEAFF.